This note documents a single TCR beta chain sequence. Its antigen is not identified. CDR1 and CDR2 from the germline V gene are MGHDK and SYGVNS. V gave up 2 bases and J gave up 6 bases; unmatched junction bases: 7. CDR3 length: 16 residues. Profiled with immunoSEQ multiplex PCR; TCRdb holds only in-frame clones, not every one. Of 150,000 to 180,000 clones in the sample, approximately 86% were seen once. The donors were members of the validation cohort, which comprised around 110 subjects and was separate from the first cohort of roughly 700 subjects. This specimen comes from a study of cytomegalovirus exposure and HLA in healthy donors. General observations from the study: Researchers reported that three CMV-associated chains were confirmed in vitro as CMV antigen-specific.

The receptor's source is a man younger than 35 in good health and CMV-seropositive. The rearrangement links TRBV25-1 to TRBJ1-3; 10 bases align to TRBD1. The material sequenced was PBMCs. CDR3 amino acids: CASSEAPGQGENTIYF. In nucleotides, the CDR3 is TGTGCCAGCAGTGAAGCTCCCGGACAGGGGGAAAACACCATATATTTT.